What follows are 26 T cell receptor beta chains derived from one specimen sequenced in a study of CD8 T cells in Susac syndrome. RNA totalling roughly 0.5 to 1 ug underwent reverse transcription with random hexamers. TCRdb processed the immunoSEQ multiplex PCR reads anew with MiXCR; each CDR3 protein has one entry. The sample comprises under 550,000 distinct CDR3 sequences, 85% of which are singletons, and around 0.12% rests with the top ten. Material: CD8+ T cells from PBMCs. Receptor source: a human donor with multiple sclerosis.

The chain employs TRBV20-1 and TRBJ2-7, with D maybe TRBD1 (6 bases). Germline CDR1 reads DFQATT; CDR2 reads SNEGSKA (reference sequence). With 3 bases removed from V and 0 bases from J, the gap between germline ends came to 15 bases. CDR3 size: 15 residues. The CDR3, as DNA: TGCAGTGCTAGCAACCGGGACAAATACTCCTACGAGCAGTACTTC. Its protein product is CSASNRDKYSYEQYF.

Regarding this clonotype: Germline is not matched at one junction end, which may reflect a read error. This chain links TRBV27 with TRBJ2-7, with TRBD1 matching 8 bases. Germline V gives CDR1 MNHEY, CDR2 SMNVEV (reference sequence). CDR3 length: 14 residues. CDR3 protein: CANSFAGQVYEQYF. For the CDR3, the DNA is TGTGCCAACAGTTTTGCGGGACAGGTTTACGAGCAGTACTTC.

The chain employs TRBV5-1 and TRBJ2-7; 12 bases map to TRBD1. The V segment lost 4 bases and the J segment 5 bases; nucleotides outside the gene matches: 4. The CDR3 runs 14 residues. The germline V gene encodes CDR1 SGHRS and CDR2 YFSETQ. The CDR3 sequence: CASSTGTGGDEQYF. The CDR3 DNA reads TGCGCCAGCAGCACCGGGACAGGGGGCGACGAGCAGTACTTC.

The chain is built from TRBV28 and TRBJ2-1, with 9 bases fitting TRBD2. This CDR3 is built from 15 residues. Germline-derived CDR1 and CDR2 are MDHEN and SYDVKM. Trimming took 9 bases from V and 5 from J; bases not matched to a gene: 11. This CDR3 is CASSLAGAPHNEQFF. In DNA form, the CDR3 reads TGTGCCAGTTCCTTAGCGGGGGCACCCCACAATGAGCAGTTCTTC.

The chain carries TRBV30 and TRBJ1-1; D is unclear. The CDR3 runs to 13 residues. The V gene's germline CDR1 is GTSNPN and CDR2 SVGIG (reference sequence). The germline V and J ends were trimmed by 0 bases and 3 bases, with 8 bases remaining between them. CDR3 in DNA: TGTGCCTGGAGTGTTACGACTCACACTGAAGCTTTCTTT. Its translation is CAWSVTTHTEAFF.

This clonotype was observed a few times. This chain connects TRBV2 to TRBJ2-1; D perhaps matches TRBD2 (6 bases). With 2 bases removed from V and 3 bases from J, the gap between germline ends came to 20 bases. The germline V gene encodes CDR1 SNHLY and CDR2 FYNNEI. The CDR3 runs to 18 residues. The CDR3 reads CASSELGLGVGYYNEQFF. DNA for the CDR3: TGTGCCAGCAGTGAACTGGGACTTGGGGTCGGGTACTACAATGAGCAGTTCTTC.

This sequence joins TRBV12-3 or TRBV12-4 and TRBJ2-7, with TRBD2 matching 7 bases. The CDR3 has 15 residues. Germline trimming cut 5 bases from V and 2 bases from J; bases unmatched to any gene: 9. The CDR3 DNA is TGTGCCAGCAGTGGAGCGGGGTACCTTGCCTACGAGCAGTACTTC. Translated: CASSGAGYLAYEQYF.

The gene calls are TRBV3-1 and TRBJ2-3; 13 nucleotides line up with TRBD2. Germline values: CDR1 LGHDT, CDR2 YNNKEL (reference sequence). This CDR3 has 19 residues. V was pared by 4 bases and J by 4 bases, with 14 bases of the junction left unmatched. For the CDR3, the DNA is TGTGCCAGCAGCCGAGGACAGGGACTAGCGGGACGAGATTCAGATACGCAGTATTTT. Its protein product is CASSRGQGLAGRDSDTQYF.

This sequence joins TRBV2 and TRBJ1-5; no reliable D call. Germline V lookup: CDR1 SNHLY, CDR2 FYNNEI. V gave up 2 bases and J gave up 4 bases, with 12 bases separating them. The CDR3 has 15 residues. The CDR3 region is CASSERAASNQPQHF. The CDR3 DNA follows: TGTGCCAGCAGTGAAAGGGCAGCGAGTAATCAGCCCCAGCATTTT. Drawing the rest from reference TRBV2 and TRBJ1-5, the complete variable domain is EPEVTQTPSHQVTQMGQEVILRCVPISNHLYFYWYRQILGQKVEFLVSFYNNEISEKSEIFDDQFSVERPDGSNFTLKIRSTKLEDSAMYFCASSERAASNQPQHFGDGTRLSIL.

This sequence joins TRBV14 and TRBJ2-7; D call uncertain. CDR3 length: 14 residues. Germline V lookup: CDR1 SGHDN, CDR2 FVKESK. V shed 1 base and J shed 2 bases, with 9 bases lying between them. This CDR3 reads CASSQVVVPYEQYF. The CDR3 nucleotides are TGTGCCAGCAGCCAAGTGGTGGTCCCCTACGAGCAGTACTTC. Supplemented by reference TRBV14 and TRBJ2-7, the full variable domain reads EAGVTQFPSHSVIEKGQTVTLRCDPISGHDNLYWYRRVMGKEIKFLLHFVKESKQDESGMPNNRFLAERTGGTYSTLKVQPAELEDSGVYFCASSQVVVPYEQYFGPGTRLTVT.

This chain links TRBV6-1 with TRBJ1-5; 7 nucleotides align to TRBD1. Trimming cost V 5 bases and J 3 bases; bases outside gene matches: 7. This CDR3 is 15 amino acids long. Germline CDR1 MNHNS, CDR2 SASEGT. CDR3 amino acids: CASSLGQEPNQPQHF. In DNA form, the CDR3 reads TGTGCCAGCAGTCTCGGACAGGAGCCCAATCAGCCCCAGCATTTT.

This chain uses TRBV7-9 with TRBJ2-3, with a tentative D call TRBD2 (5 bases). The V and J ends lost 5 bases and 2 bases respectively, with 20 bases between them. This CDR3 is 17 amino acids long. Germline-derived CDR1 and CDR2 are SEHNR and FQNEAQ (reference sequence). CDR3 loop: CASSQSISGSVTDTQYF. The CDR3 bases are TGTGCCAGCAGCCAAAGCATAAGCGGTTCAGTCACAGATACGCAGTATTTT.

This chain connects TRBV27 to TRBJ2-7, with 8 bases that match TRBD2. V lost 10 bases, J lost 0 bases, and 8 bases stayed unmatched. In germline, CDR1 is MNHEY, CDR2 SMNVEV (reference sequence). The CDR3 covers 14 residues. This CDR3 reads CATATGGPSYEQYF. The CDR3 bases are TGTGCCACCGCTACGGGGGGGCCCTCCTACGAGCAGTACTTC.

The chain couples TRBV7-9 to TRBJ2-7; a possible D gene is TRBD1 (6 bases). The germline V gene encodes CDR1 SEHNR and CDR2 FQNEAQ (reference sequence). The V end was cut by 0 bases, the J end by 4 bases, with 16 bases between. This CDR3 has 16 amino acids. This CDR3 reads CASSLAAGETFYEQYF. CDR3 sequence (DNA): TGTGCCAGCAGCTTAGCCGCAGGGGAAACTTTTTACGAGCAGTACTTC. The variable domain in full, with the rest retrieved from reference TRBV7-9 and TRBJ2-7, is DTGVSQNPRHKITKRGQNVTFRCDPISEHNRLYWYRQTLGQGPEFLTYFQNEAQLEKSRLLSDRFSAERPKGSFSTLEIQRTEQGDSAMYLCASSLAAGETFYEQYFGPGTRLTVT.

The chain uses TRBV27 and TRBJ2-4, with D perhaps matching TRBD2 (6 bases). CDR1 MNHEY and CDR2 SMNVEV come from the germline V gene (reference sequence). Between the trimmed V and J ends, which lost 3 bases and 6 bases, there was a span of 12 bases. The CDR3 is 14 residues long. For the CDR3, the DNA is TGTGCCAGCAGTTTGACGGGAGATCGAAACATTCAGTACTTC. It translates to CASSLTGDRNIQYF.

The rearrangement uses TRBV7-9 and TRBJ1-2, with TRBD1 as a possible D gene (6 bases). This CDR3 has 13 amino acids. Trimming stripped 5 bases from V and 6 bases from J, with 13 bases between. CDR1 is SEHNR, CDR2 FQNEAQ, per germline (reference sequence). CDR3 in amino acids: CASSDGQRDGYTF. DNA for the CDR3: TGTGCCAGCAGCGACGGACAGAGGGATGGCTACACCTTC.

The chain links TRBV27 to TRBJ2-1; no clear D gene. Germline CDR1 is MNHEY and CDR2 is SMNVEV (reference sequence). The CDR3 is 16 amino acids. V was trimmed by 7 bases and J by 0 bases, leaving 16 bases between them. In DNA form, the CDR3 reads TGTGCCAGCAATTCCCATTCTGGCAGCTCCTACAATGAGCAGTTCTTC. This encodes CASNSHSGSSYNEQFF.

In this sample, this clonotype turned up a few times. The rearrangement links TRBV5-1 to TRBJ2-7; 9 positions match TRBD1. The germline CDR1 and CDR2 sequences are SGHRS and YFSETQ. The CDR3 is 15 residues long. Unmatched junction bases numbered 5, after V lost 0 bases and J lost 4 bases. The CDR3 coding sequence is TGCGCCAGCAGCTTGGAAGGGACAGGGACTTACGAGCAGTACTTC. It encodes CASSLEGTGTYEQYF. Full variable domain (missing parts from reference TRBV5-1 and TRBJ2-7): KAGVTQTPRYLIKTRGQQVTLSCSPISGHRSVSWYQQTPGQGLQFLFEYFSETQRNKGNFPGRFSGRQFSNSRSEMNVSTLELGDSALYLCASSLEGTGTYEQYFGPGTRLTVT.

The gene calls are TRBV11-1 and TRBJ2-2; 14 bases are shared with TRBD2. J gave up 4 bases and V 7 bases, and 20 bases lay outside the gene matches. Germline CDR1 reads SGHAT; CDR2 reads FQDESV (reference sequence). This CDR3 comprises 21 residues. The CDR3 protein is CASTIPKRPTSGGASTGELFF. DNA for the CDR3: TGTGCCAGCACCATACCCAAACGGCCGACTAGCGGGGGGGCCAGCACCGGGGAGCTGTTTTTT.

This clonotype is a singleton in its sample. This chain connects TRBV6-5 to TRBJ2-3; a possible D gene is TRBD2 (5 bases). Per the germline V gene, CDR1 is MNHEY and CDR2 is SVGAGI. CDR3 length: 14 amino acids. Trimming pared 5 bases from V and 4 bases from J, leaving 13 bases between. The CDR3 is CASSGKEDPDTQYF. For the CDR3, the DNA is TGTGCCAGCAGTGGGAAGGAGGATCCAGATACGCAGTATTTT.

CDR3 residues: CASSILSGDTQYF. The CDR3 DNA is TGTGCCAGTAGTATACTATCAGGAGATACGCAGTATTTT. J is TRBJ2-3 and V is TRBV19; D gene unclear. Germline-derived CDR1 and CDR2 are LNHDA and SQIVND (reference sequence). The CDR3 has 13 residues. With 2 bases removed from V and 5 bases from J, the gap between germline ends came to 8 bases.

V usage is TRBV7-9 and J usage is TRBJ2-7; 7 nucleotides match TRBD1. Trimming removed 6 bases from V and 2 bases from J; junction bases left unmatched: 10. Germline CDR1 and CDR2: SEHNR and FQNEAQ (reference sequence). The CDR3 has 15 residues. CDR3 DNA sequence: TGTGCCAGCAGACCTCAGGGGGTCGGGACCTACGAGCAGTACTTC. This sequence encodes CASRPQGVGTYEQYF. Together with reference TRBV7-9 and TRBJ2-7, the CDR3 gives the full variable domain: DTGVSQNPRHKITKRGQNVTFRCDPISEHNRLYWYRQTLGQGPEFLTYFQNEAQLEKSRLLSDRFSAERPKGSFSTLEIQRTEQGDSAMYLCASRPQGVGTYEQYFGPGTRLTVT.

V and J are TRBV9 and TRBJ2-7; perhaps TRBD1 as D (7 bases). Trimming left V 0 bases short and J 4 bases short, with 14 bases between. The CDR3 is 15 amino acids. Germline V gene data show CDR1 as SGDLS and CDR2 as YYNGEE. CDR3 loop: CASSVAGGQFYEQYF. CDR3 bases: TGTGCCAGCAGCGTAGCCGGGGGACAGTTTTACGAGCAGTACTTC.

The CDR3 DNA is TGCGCCAGCAGCCAAGCGGAGACCCTTAACACTGAAGCTTTCTTT. Protein sequence: CASSQAETLNTEAFF. This chain joins TRBV4-1 and TRBJ1-1; D call uncertain. V was cut by 1 base and J by 2 bases, with 11 bases left in between. The CDR3 runs 15 residues. The V gene's germline CDR1 is MGHRA and CDR2 YSYEKL.

The chain carries TRBV30 and TRBJ1-2; D remains ambiguous. The CDR3 is 16 residues long. Trimming shortened V by 0 bases and J by 3 bases, and 17 bases separated the two germline ends. The germline V gene has CDR1 GTSNPN and CDR2 SVGIG (reference sequence). Here the CDR3 reads CAWSVITQVGYYGYTF. In DNA form, the CDR3 reads TGTGCCTGGAGTGTAATAACCCAAGTTGGCTACTATGGCTACACCTTC. Together with reference TRBV30 and TRBJ1-2, the CDR3 gives the full variable domain: SQTIHQWPATLVQPVGSPLSLECTVEGTSNPNLYWYRQAAGRGLQLLFYSVGIGQISSEVPQNLSASRPQDRQFILSSKKLLLSDSGFYLCAWSVITQVGYYGYTFGSGTRLTVV.

The chain joins TRBV6-5 to TRBJ1-1, with D unclear. There are 14 residues in the CDR3. V shed 5 bases and J shed 3 bases, with 13 bases lying between them. Per the germline V gene, CDR1 is MNHEY and CDR2 is SVGAGI. The CDR3 loop is CASSTLGAYTEAFF. The CDR3 DNA follows: TGTGCCAGCAGTACTTTAGGAGCTTACACTGAAGCTTTCTTT.